The sequence of this T cell receptor (beta chain) was determined in a study of blood T cells in healthy people across ages. This clonotype was seen many times. Primed by a sample-barcoded 5' primer and a J-beta primer mix, a second PCR proceeded for 7 to 11 cycles. Tagging of each cDNA molecule was performed by a template-switch adaptor with 12 random nucleotides. Each CDR3 protein gets one entry after TCRdb re-called the 5' RACE reads with MiXCR. The data hold about 930,000 distinct CDR3 sequences, with about 28% observed a single time. CDR3 length equals 12 residues. With 0 bases removed from V and 10 bases from J, the gap between germline ends came to 10 bases. Per germline, CDR1 MNHEY and CDR2 SVGAGI. Another study also made use of these data, one on T cells of mothers and their children.

The rearrangement links TRBV6-5 to TRBJ2-7; D unclear. This clonotype originated in a middle-aged woman in good health. Material for sequencing was blood. The CDR3 region has the DNA TGTGCCAGCAGTTACTCGAAAGTTCCCCAGTACTTC. It translates to CASSYSKVPQYF.